This paragraph covers one TCR beta chain sequence. Sample time point: newly diagnosed GD, antithyroid drugs for less than 3 months. RNA extracted from PBMCs served as the sequencing template. HTBI primers from iRepertoire and Arm-PCR of CDR3 regions yielded the TCR beta libraries. MiXCR, applied by TCRdb to the multiplex PCR reads, yields one record per CDR3 protein. Of around 400,000 distinct CDR3 sequences detected, about an eighth appear once; the ten largest clones hold under 20%. The source of the sample is a study of regulatory T cells in long-lasting Graves disease. Losses at the gene ends were 0 bases for V and 5 bases for J; bases not matched to a gene: 9. CDR1 and CDR2 (germline): MNHEY, SVGAGI. The CDR3 has 17 amino acids. The sample was also linked to a second study, of T cells in Graves' hyperthyroidism and ophthalmopathy.

This chain joins TRBV6-5 and TRBJ2-2; 7 nucleotides align to TRBD1. The sequencing used peripheral blood mononuclear cells (PBMCs), collected at new diagnosis, from a patient treated with antithyroid drugs. The TCR comes from a woman aged 18-29 years with Graves disease. The CDR3 loop is CASSYSLGGIETGELFF. The CDR3 coding sequence is TGTGCCAGCAGTTACTCGCTAGGGGGCATCGAGACCGGGGAGCTGTTTTTT.